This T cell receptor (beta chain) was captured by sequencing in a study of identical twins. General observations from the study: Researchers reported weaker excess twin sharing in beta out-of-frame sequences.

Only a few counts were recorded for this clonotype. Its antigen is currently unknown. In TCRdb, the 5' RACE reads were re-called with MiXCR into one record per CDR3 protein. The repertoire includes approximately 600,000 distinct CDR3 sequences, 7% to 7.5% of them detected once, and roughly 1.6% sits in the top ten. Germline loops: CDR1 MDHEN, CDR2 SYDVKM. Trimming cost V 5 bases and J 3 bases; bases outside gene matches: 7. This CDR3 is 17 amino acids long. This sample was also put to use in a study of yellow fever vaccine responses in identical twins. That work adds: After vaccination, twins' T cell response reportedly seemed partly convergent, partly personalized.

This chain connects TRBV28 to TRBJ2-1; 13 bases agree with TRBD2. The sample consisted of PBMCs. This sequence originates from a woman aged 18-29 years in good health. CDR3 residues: CASSKGLAGEIYNEQFF. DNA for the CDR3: TGTGCCAGCAGTAAAGGACTAGCGGGAGAGATCTACAATGAGCAGTTCTTC.